Detailed here is one TCR beta chain. This clonotype occurred many times. The antigen it binds to is not known. The input lacks base qualities; no much larger clone sits a single base away. These data come from a study of human T cells and chemical hapten exposure (dated by TCRdb to the early 2020s). For context, the study as a whole: Libraries were pooled for sequencing, and variation in per-sample TCR yields was attributed mainly to small differences in library volumes within the pool. This study followed changes in the peripheral blood TCR repertoire in vivo during primary and secondary sensitization of alopecia patients to the hapten diphenylcyclopropenone (DPC). Each blood RNA sample was used to sequence both TCR alpha and TCR beta chains.

CDR1 and CDR2, per the germline V gene, are SGHRS and YFSETQ. Including the terminal cysteine and phenylalanine, the CDR3 comprises 14 residues. The only DNA kept is the CDR3, 42 bases in frame from the first base. Trimming removed 2 bases from V and 2 bases from J, leaving 11 bases between the germline ends. The time point label on this specimen signifies: healthy volunteer bleed at 6 weeks. Unfractionated whole blood was collected in Tempus Blood RNA tubes, and total RNA was extracted from that blood. Roughly 5 healthy volunteers served as TCR sequencing controls and were bled at day 0, 2 weeks and 6 weeks. The library was obtained by RACE. The sequencing machine was a NextSeq 500. During library preparation, unique molecular identifiers were attached to individual cDNA molecules so that TCRs could be counted in a quantitative, reproducible way. Concerning the study's data processing: A median of roughly 99,000 TCRs per sample was observed, with a range of roughly 20,000 to 700,000. V, J and CDR3 annotation of the TCR reads was performed with the Decombinator software suite. To make PS versus PT1 abundance plots, every sample was subsampled to the same number of TCRs (28,000). Expanded TCRs were defined as absent before sensitization and observed at least eight times at the 2-week time point. The public reads were reprocessed in TCRdb via fastp at Q25 and MiXCR, keeping in-frame beta chains. Entries that share a CDR3 protein sequence are merged under the most common genes and DNA. The V and J calls and clone size are TCRdb's, not the authors'. The sample records roughly 71,000 distinct CDR3 sequences, around 6.1% of which are singletons. Jointly, the top ten make up 3% to 4% of the sample.

Study-wide conclusions, independent of this receptor: Repeated subsampling changed both the strength of the expansion versus patch-test correlation and the threshold at which that correlation became significant. The number of TCRs above 1 in 1000 frequency did not change with DPC sensitization; there was no evidence of global repertoire structure alterations.

Sequenced: whole blood. The V and J segments used are TRBV5-1 and TRBJ2-7, with no confident D gene call. The sequence came from a female donor in good health. Some clones in this sample may be carry-over from other donors' samples. The nucleotides read TGCGCCAGCAGCTTAGAGAGAGAAGCCTACGAGCAGTACTTC. Translated, it reads CASSLEREAYEQYF.